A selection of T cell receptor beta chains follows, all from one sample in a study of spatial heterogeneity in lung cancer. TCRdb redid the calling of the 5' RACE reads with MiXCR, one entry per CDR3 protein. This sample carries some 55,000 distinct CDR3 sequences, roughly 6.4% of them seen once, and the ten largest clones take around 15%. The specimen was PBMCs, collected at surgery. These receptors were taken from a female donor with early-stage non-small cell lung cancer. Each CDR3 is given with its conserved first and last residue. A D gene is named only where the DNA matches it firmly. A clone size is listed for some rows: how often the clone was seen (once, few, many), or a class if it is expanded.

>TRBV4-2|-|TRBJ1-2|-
CASSQVLAAPNYGYTF
TGTGCCAGCAGCCAAGTCTTGGCGGCTCCTAACTATGGCTACACCTTC
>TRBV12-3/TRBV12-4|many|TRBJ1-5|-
CASSPLMTNQPQHF
TGTGCCAGCAGTCCCCTGATGACCAATCAGCCCCAGCATTTT
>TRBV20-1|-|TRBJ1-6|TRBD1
CSARVQGLRNSPLHF
TGCAGTGCTAGGGTACAGGGGCTAAGGAATTCACCCCTCCACTTT
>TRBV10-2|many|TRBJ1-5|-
CASRRGGENQPQHF
TGCGCCAGCAGACGAGGAGGGGAAAATCAGCCCCAGCATTTT
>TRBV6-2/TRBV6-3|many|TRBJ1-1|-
CASSLEWAGSLTEAFF
TGTGCCAGCAGTCTCGAGTGGGCAGGGTCGCTCACTGAAGCTTTCTTT
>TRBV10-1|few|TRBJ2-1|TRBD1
CASSGPGTGENEQFF
TGCGCCAGCAGCGGCCCCGGGACAGGGGAGAATGAGCAGTTCTTC
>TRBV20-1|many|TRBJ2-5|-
CSALSGRTETQYF
TGCAGTGCTCTGTCAGGGAGAACGGAGACCCAGTACTTC
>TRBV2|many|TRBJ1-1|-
CASSEERGAEAFF
TGTGCCAGCAGTGAAGAAAGGGGTGCTGAAGCTTTCTTT
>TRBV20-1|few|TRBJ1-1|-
CSASRKNTEAFF
TGCAGTGCTAGTAGGAAGAACACTGAAGCTTTCTTT
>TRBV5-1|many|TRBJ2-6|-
CASSPVASGANVLTF
TGCGCCAGCAGCCCGGTGGCATCTGGGGCCAACGTCCTGACTTTC
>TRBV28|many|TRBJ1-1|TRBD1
CASSSRGDTEAFF
TGTGCCAGCTCCTCCAGGGGGGACACTGAAGCTTTCTTT
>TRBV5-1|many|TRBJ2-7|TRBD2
CASSPGRLAGDEQYF
TGCGCCAGCAGCCCAGGACGGCTAGCGGGAGACGAGCAGTACTTC
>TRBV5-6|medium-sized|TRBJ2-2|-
CASSLGGTNTGELFF
TGTGCCAGCAGCCTAGGGGGAACCAACACCGGGGAGCTGTTTTTT
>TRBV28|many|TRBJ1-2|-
CASSFPQGTAFYYGYTF
TGTGCCAGCAGTTTCCCCCAGGGCACGGCCTTTTACTATGGCTACACCTTC
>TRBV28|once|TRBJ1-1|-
CASKIPVTNTEAFF
TGTGCCAGCAAAATCCCGGTAACAAACACTGAAGCTTTCTTT
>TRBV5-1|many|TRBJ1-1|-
CASSPGSGLNTEAFF
TGCGCCAGCAGCCCGGGGTCGGGGCTGAACACTGAAGCTTTCTTT
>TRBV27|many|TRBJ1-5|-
CASSDSPGGNQPQHF
TGTGCCAGCTCGGACAGCCCGGGGGGCAATCAGCCCCAGCATTTT
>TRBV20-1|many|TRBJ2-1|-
CSARKFDNANEQFF
TGCAGTGCTAGAAAGTTCGACAACGCAAATGAGCAGTTCTTC
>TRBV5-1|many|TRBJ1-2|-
CASGTGNTYGYTF
TGCGCCAGCGGAACAGGGAATACCTATGGCTACACCTTC
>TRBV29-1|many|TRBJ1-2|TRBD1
CSVGSQGHGYTF
TGCAGCGTGGGGTCACAGGGGCATGGCTACACCTTC
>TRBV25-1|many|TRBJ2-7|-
CASSESGEAYEQYF
TGTGCCAGCAGTGAATCTGGAGAGGCCTACGAGCAGTACTTC
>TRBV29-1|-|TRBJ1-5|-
CSVRVSNQPQHF
TGCAGCGTCAGGGTATCGAATCAGCCCCAGCATTTT
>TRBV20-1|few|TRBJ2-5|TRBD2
CSARRAGEGQETQYF
TGCAGTGCTAGACGGGCGGGAGAGGGACAAGAGACCCAGTACTTC
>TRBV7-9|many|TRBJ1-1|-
CASSPNLNTEAFF
TGTGCCAGCAGCCCAAACCTGAACACTGAAGCTTTCTTT
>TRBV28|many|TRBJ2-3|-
CASSLDGGSTDTQYF
TGTGCCAGCAGTTTAGATGGCGGCAGCACAGATACGCAGTATTTT
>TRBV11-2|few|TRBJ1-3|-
CASSGDGRSGNTIYF
TGTGCCAGCAGCGGGGACGGACGCTCTGGAAACACCATATATTTT
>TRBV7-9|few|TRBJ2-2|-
CAFPHGGNTEELFF
TGTGCCTTCCCACATGGGGGCAACACCGAGGAGCTGTTTTTT
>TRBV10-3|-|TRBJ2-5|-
CAISEPTREETQYF
TGTGCCATCAGTGAGCCCACCAGGGAAGAGACCCAGTACTTC
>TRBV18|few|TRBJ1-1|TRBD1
CASSPWPGGASNTEAFF
TGTGCCAGCTCACCCTGGCCAGGGGGCGCTTCGAACACTGAAGCTTTCTTT
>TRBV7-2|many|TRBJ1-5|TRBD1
CASSLVTGAAGAQHF
TGTGCCAGCAGCTTAGTTACAGGGGCTGCCGGGGCCCAGCATTTT
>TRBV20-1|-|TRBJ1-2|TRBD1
CSASDQGDGYTF
TGCAGTGCTAGTGATCAGGGGGACGGCTACACCTTC
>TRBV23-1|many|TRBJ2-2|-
CASSQYESGDTGELFF
TGCGCCAGCAGTCAATACGAGTCGGGAGACACCGGGGAGCTGTTTTTT
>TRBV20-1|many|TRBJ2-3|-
CSASFSGVPDTQYF
TGCAGTGCTAGCTTTTCGGGAGTCCCAGATACGCAGTATTTT
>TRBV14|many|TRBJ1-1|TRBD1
CASSQSGTGEAFF
TGTGCCAGCAGCCAGAGTGGGACAGGGGAAGCTTTCTTT
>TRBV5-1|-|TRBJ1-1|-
CASISAGEGEAFF
TGCGCCAGCATATCCGCGGGTGAGGGTGAAGCTTTCTTT
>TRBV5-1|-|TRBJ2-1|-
CASSLLAEVSYNEQFF
TGCGCCAGCAGCTTATTAGCGGAGGTCTCCTACAATGAGCAGTTCTTC
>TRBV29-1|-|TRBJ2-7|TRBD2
CSVGTSGYEQYF
TGCAGCGTTGGGACTAGCGGCTACGAGCAGTACTTC
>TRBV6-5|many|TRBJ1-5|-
CASRVRGQLNQPQHF
TGTGCCAGCAGAGTAAGGGGTCAGCTCAATCAGCCCCAGCATTTT
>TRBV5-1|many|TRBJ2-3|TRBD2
CASSWRAGGSTDTQYF
TGCGCCAGCAGCTGGAGAGCGGGGGGTAGCACAGATACGCAGTATTTT
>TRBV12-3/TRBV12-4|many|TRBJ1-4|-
CASREAGEKLFF
TGTGCCAGCAGGGAGGCCGGGGAAAAACTGTTTTTT
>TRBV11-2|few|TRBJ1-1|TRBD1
CASSLDRGQVAEAFF
TGTGCCAGCAGCCTCGACAGGGGGCAGGTCGCTGAAGCTTTCTTT
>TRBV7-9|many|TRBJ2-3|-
CASSSPADTQYF
TGTGCCAGCAGTTCCCCGGCAGATACGCAGTATTTT
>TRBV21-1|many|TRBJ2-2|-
CAFISGGELFF
TGTGCCTTTATTAGTGGCGGGGAGCTGTTTTTT
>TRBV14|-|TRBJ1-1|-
CASSQDHSGSFF
TGTGCCAGCAGCCAAGATCACAGCGGATCTTTCTTT
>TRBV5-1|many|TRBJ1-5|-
CASSLGLDSNQPQHF
TGCGCCAGCAGCTTGGGACTAGATAGCAATCAGCCCCAGCATTTT
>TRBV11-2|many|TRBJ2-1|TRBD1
CASRAPGGAGNEQFF
TGTGCCAGCAGGGCACCAGGGGGCGCAGGCAATGAGCAGTTCTTC
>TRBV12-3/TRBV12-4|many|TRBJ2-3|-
CASSSTGWGDTQYF
TGTGCCAGCAGTTCCACCGGATGGGGAGATACGCAGTATTTT
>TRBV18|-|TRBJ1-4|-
CASSLNSQATNEKLFF
TGTGCCAGCTCACTGAATTCCCAAGCAACTAATGAAAAACTGTTTTTT
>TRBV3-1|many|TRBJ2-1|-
CASSQGQGKQFF
TGTGCCAGCAGCCAGGGCCAGGGAAAGCAGTTCTTC
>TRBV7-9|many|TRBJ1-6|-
CASSLNSGSPLHF
TGTGCCAGCAGCTTAAATTCGGGTTCACCCCTCCACTTT